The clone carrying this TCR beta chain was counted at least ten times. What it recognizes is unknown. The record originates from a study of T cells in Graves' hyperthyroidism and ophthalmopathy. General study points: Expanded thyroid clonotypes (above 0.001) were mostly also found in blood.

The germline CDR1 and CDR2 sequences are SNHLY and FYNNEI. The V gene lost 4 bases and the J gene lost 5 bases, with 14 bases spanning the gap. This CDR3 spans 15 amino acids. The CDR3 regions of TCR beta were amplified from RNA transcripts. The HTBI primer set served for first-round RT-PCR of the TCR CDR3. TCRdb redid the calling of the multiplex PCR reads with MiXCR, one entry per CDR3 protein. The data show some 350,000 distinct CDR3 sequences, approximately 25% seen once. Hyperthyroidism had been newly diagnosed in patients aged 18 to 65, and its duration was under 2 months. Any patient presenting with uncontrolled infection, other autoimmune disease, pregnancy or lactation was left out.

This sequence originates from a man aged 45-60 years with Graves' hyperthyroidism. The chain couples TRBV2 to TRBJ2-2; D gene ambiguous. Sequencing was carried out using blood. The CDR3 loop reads CASSGVAPGTGELFF. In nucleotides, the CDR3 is TGTGCCAGCAGTGGGGTGGCCCCGGGTACCGGGGAGCTGTTTTTT.